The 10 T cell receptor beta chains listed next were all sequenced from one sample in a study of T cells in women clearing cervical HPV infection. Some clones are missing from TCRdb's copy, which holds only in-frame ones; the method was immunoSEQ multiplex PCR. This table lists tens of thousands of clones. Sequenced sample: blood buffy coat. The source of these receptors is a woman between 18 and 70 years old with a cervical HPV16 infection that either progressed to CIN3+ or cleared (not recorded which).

The sequenced part of the CDR3 DNA is TGCGCCAGCAGCTTGGCAGGGATGAACACTGAA. Protein sequence: CASSLAGMNTE. The whole CDR3 reads CASSLAGMNTEAFF. The rearrangement links TRBV5-1 to TRBJ1-1; TRBD1 is a possible D gene (5 bases). The CDR3 goes on 3 residues after the read ends, and that part is filled in from the germline J gene. The CDR3 consists of 14 residues. Germline loops: CDR1 SGHRS, CDR2 YFSETQ. The germline V and J ends were trimmed by 0 bases and 0 bases, with 6 bases remaining between them.

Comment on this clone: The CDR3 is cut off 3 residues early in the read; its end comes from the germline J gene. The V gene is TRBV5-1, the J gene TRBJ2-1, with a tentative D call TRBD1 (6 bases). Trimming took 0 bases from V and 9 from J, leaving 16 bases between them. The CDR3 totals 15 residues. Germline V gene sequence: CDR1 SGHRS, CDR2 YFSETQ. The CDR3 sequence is CASSLAGVYESEQFF. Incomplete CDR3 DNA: TGCGCCAGCAGCTTGGCAGGGGTGTATGAGAGTGAG.

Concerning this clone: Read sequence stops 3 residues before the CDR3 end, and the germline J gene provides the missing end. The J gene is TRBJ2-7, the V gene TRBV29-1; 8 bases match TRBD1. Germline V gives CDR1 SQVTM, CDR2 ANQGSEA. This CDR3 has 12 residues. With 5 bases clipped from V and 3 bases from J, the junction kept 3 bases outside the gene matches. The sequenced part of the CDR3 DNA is TGCAGCGTTAGGGACAGGCACTACGAG. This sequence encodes CSVRDRHYE. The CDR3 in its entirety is CSVRDRHYEQYF.

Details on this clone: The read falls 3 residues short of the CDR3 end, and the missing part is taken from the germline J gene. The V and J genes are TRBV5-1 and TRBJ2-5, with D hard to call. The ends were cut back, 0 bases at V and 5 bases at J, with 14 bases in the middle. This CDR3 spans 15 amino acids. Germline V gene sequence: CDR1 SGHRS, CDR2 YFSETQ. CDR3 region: CASSLGSWSEETQYF. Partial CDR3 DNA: TGCGCCAGCAGCTTGGGGAGTTGGAGCGAGGAGACC.

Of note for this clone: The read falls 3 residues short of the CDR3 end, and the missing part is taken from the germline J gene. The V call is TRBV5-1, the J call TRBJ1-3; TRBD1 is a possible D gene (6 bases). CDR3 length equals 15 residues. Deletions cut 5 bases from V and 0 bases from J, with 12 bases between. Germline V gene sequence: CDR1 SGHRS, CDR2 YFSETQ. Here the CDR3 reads CASSGQPSSGNTIYF. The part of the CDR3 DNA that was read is TGCGCCAGCAGTGGACAGCCGAGCTCTGGAAACACC.

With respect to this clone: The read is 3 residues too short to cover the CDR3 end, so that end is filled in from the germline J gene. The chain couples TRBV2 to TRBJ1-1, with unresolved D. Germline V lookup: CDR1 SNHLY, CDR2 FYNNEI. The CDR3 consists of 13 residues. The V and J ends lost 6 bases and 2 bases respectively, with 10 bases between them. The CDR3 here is CASRTFQNTEAFF. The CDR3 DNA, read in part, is TGTGCCAGCAGGACATTTCAAAACACTGAA. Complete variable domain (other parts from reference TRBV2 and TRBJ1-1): EPEVTQTPSHQVTQMGQEVILRCVPISNHLYFYWYRQILGQKVEFLVSFYNNEISEKSEIFDDQFSVERPDGSNFTLKIRSTKLEDSAMYFCASRTFQNTEAFFGQGTRLTVV.

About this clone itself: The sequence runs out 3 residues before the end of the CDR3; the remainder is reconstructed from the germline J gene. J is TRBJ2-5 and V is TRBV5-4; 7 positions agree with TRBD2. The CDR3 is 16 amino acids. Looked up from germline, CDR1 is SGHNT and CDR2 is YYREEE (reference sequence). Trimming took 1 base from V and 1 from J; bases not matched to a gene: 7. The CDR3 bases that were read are TGTGCCAGCAGCTTGTTGCCGGGACTACCCCAAGAGACC. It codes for CASSLLPGLPQET. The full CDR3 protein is CASSLLPGLPQETQYF. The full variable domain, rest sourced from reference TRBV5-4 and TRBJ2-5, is ETGVTQSPTHLIKTRGQQVTLRCSSQSGHNTVSWYQQALGQGPQFIFQYYREEENGRGNFPPRFSGLQFPNYSSELNVNALELDDSALYLCASSLLPGLPQETQYFGPGTRLLVL.

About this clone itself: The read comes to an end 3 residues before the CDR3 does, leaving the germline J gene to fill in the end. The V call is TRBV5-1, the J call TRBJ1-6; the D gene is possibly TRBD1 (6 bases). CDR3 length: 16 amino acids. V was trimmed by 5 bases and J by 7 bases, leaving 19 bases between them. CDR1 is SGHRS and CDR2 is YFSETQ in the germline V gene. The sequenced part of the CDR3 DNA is TGCGCCAGCAGGTCCGTTGGGGGCAGCCGAAATTCACCC. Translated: CASRSVGGSRNSP. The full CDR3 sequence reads CASRSVGGSRNSPLHF.

The CDR3 protein is CASSFSGGANEQFF. The DNA read from the CDR3 is TGTGCCAGCAGTTTCAGCGGGGGGGCCAATGAG. The gene calls are TRBV2 and TRBJ2-1, with 10 nucleotides matching TRBD2. The sequenced fragment ends 3 residues before the CDR3 boundary, so the rest is inferred from the germline J gene. The CDR3 loop spans 14 amino acids. Germline values: CDR1 SNHLY, CDR2 FYNNEI. J was trimmed by 6 bases and V by 5 bases; bases with no gene match: 4.

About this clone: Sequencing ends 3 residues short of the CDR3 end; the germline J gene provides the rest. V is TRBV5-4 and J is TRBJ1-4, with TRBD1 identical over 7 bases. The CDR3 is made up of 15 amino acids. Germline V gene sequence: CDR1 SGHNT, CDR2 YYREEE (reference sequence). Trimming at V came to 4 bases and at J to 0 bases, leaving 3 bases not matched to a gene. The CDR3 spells CASSTTGATNEKLFF. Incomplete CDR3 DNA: TGTGCCAGCAGCACTACAGGGGCAACTAATGAAAAA.